A single sample is the source of the 2 T cell receptor beta chains below, sequenced in a study of identical twins. In TCRdb, the 5' RACE reads were re-called with MiXCR into one record per CDR3 protein. Of 420,000 or so distinct CDR3 sequences listed, about a fifth are singletons. Sequenced: naive T cells sorted from blood. Source of these receptors: a man aged 45-65 years in good health.

This clonotype was detected a few times. The chain employs TRBV11-2 and TRBJ1-6; no definite D call. Germline V gives CDR1 SGHAT, CDR2 FQNNGV. V was pared by 0 bases and J by 14 bases, with 11 bases between. The CDR3 runs to 13 residues. The CDR3 loop reads CASSLEDLGSLHF. The DNA of the CDR3 is TGTGCCAGCAGCTTAGAAGACTTGGGATCCCTCCACTTT.

The chain is built from TRBV7-9 and TRBJ2-3; D might be TRBD2 (6 bases). The CDR3 extends over 15 amino acids. V lost 3 bases, J lost 4 bases, and 14 bases lay in between. Germline values: CDR1 SEHNR, CDR2 FQNEAQ (reference sequence). CDR3 protein: CASSFLPGVPDTQYF. The CDR3 DNA sequence: TGTGCCAGCAGCTTTCTACCGGGGGTGCCAGATACGCAGTATTTT.